These 16 T cell receptor beta chains came from one sample sequenced in a study of T-cell reconstitution after alpha-beta-depleted transplantation in children. This sample's TCRbeta library carried unique molecular identifier barcodes. TCRdb recomputed calls from the PCR reads with MiXCR, one row per CDR3 protein. The sample contains approximately 590,000 distinct CDR3 sequences, over 9.5% of which appear only once. The material sequenced was PBMCs from the stem cell graft donor, taken from the stem cell graft. These receptors were taken from a human donor who donated a stem cell graft to a child with acute myeloid leukemia.

This clonotype was counted at least ten times. The rearrangement uses TRBV5-1 and TRBJ2-7; 9 bases agree with TRBD1. This CDR3 is 15 amino acids long. Germline trimming cut 5 bases from V and 3 bases from J; bases unmatched to any gene: 9. CDR1 is SGHRS, CDR2 YFSETQ, per germline. CDR3 protein: CASSSQGATHYEQYF. CDR3 coding DNA: TGCGCCAGCAGTTCACAGGGGGCGACCCACTACGAGCAGTACTTC. The full variable domain, rest sourced from reference TRBV5-1 and TRBJ2-7, is KAGVTQTPRYLIKTRGQQVTLSCSPISGHRSVSWYQQTPGQGLQFLFEYFSETQRNKGNFPGRFSGRQFSNSRSEMNVSTLELGDSALYLCASSSQGATHYEQYFGPGTRLTVT.

This clonotype was observed a handful of times. The chain carries TRBV7-9 and TRBJ2-3; 7 bases agree with TRBD2. CDR1 and CDR2 from the germline V gene are SEHNR and FQNEAQ (reference sequence). This CDR3 is built from 16 residues. The V and J ends lost 2 bases and 0 bases, in that order; junction bases with no gene match: 5. DNA for the CDR3: TGTGCCAGCAGCTTAACGGGAGGATATAGCACAGATACGCAGTATTTT. Translated, it gives CASSLTGGYSTDTQYF.

This clonotype was counted only a few times. This sequence joins TRBV7-2 and TRBJ1-1; maybe TRBD1 (6 bases). CDR3 size: 13 residues. CDR1 is SGHTA and CDR2 is FQGNSA in the germline V gene. Trimming took 3 bases from V and 11 from J, leaving 16 bases between them. CDR3 coding DNA: TGTGCCAGCAGCTTGTGGGGGGCCGGGGATGCTTTCTTT. Protein product: CASSLWGAGDAFF.

At least ten counts were recorded for this clonotype. The rearrangement joins TRBV20-1 to TRBJ2-7, with D possibly TRBD2 on 9 matching bases. CDR1 is DFQATT and CDR2 is SNEGSKA in the germline V gene (reference sequence). V lost 5 bases and J 6 bases, leaving 17 bases between the germline ends. The CDR3 extends over 13 amino acids. CDR3 residues: CSAGSSGTGEQYF. The CDR3 DNA follows: TGCAGTGCTGGCTCTAGCGGGACAGGCGAGCAGTACTTC.

The rearrangement joins TRBV6-5 to TRBJ2-1; 12 nucleotides align to TRBD2. The CDR3 is 16 residues long. V dropped 0 bases and J dropped 10; count of bases not matched to a gene: 7. Looked up from germline, CDR1 is MNHEY and CDR2 is SVGAGI. The CDR3 region is CASSYSALAGGREQFF. The CDR3, as DNA: TGTGCCAGCAGTTACTCGGCACTAGCGGGGGGTAGGGAGCAGTTCTTC.

This clonotype appeared many times. The chain employs TRBV20-1 and TRBJ1-2, with 9 bases lining up with TRBD1. With 3 bases clipped from V and 1 base from J, the junction kept 3 bases outside the gene matches. The CDR3 is 14 amino acids. The germline V gene encodes CDR1 DFQATT and CDR2 SNEGSKA (reference sequence). The CDR3 bases are TGCAGTGCTAGGGGGGACAGGGATAACTATGGCTACACCTTC. Residues: CSARGDRDNYGYTF.

This clonotype was found many times. In DNA, the CDR3 is TGTGCCAGCAGCTACCTAGGGAGGGTCAATGAGCAGTTCTTC. It yields the protein CASSYLGRVNEQFF. This chain links TRBV7-2 with TRBJ2-1; TRBD2 aligns across 7 bases. The V gene end was trimmed by 4 bases and the J gene end by 6 bases; junction bases not matched to a gene: 6. This CDR3 contains 14 residues. Germline CDR1 SGHTA, CDR2 FQGNSA.

This clonotype was counted only a few times. The V gene is TRBV7-9, the J gene TRBJ1-1; D is unresolved. CDR3 size: 13 residues. Per germline, CDR1 SEHNR and CDR2 FQNEAQ (reference sequence). V lost 3 bases, J lost 1 base, and 6 bases lay in between. The CDR3 nucleotides read TGTGCCAGCAGCTTTGAAGAGAACACTGAAGCTTTCTTT. Its protein product is CASSFEENTEAFF.

The chain is built from TRBV25-1 and TRBJ2-3, with 7 bases identical to TRBD1. Looked up from germline, CDR1 is MGHDK and CDR2 is SYGVNS. The CDR3 has 16 amino acids. The J segment lost 2 bases and the V segment lost 3 bases, leaving 8 bases of the junction unmatched. Written as DNA, the CDR3 is TGTGCCAGCAGTGAGACAAACAGGGGTCCCACAGATACGCAGTATTTT. It specifies CASSETNRGPTDTQYF.

This clonotype was detected many times. The V call is TRBV5-1, the J call TRBJ2-1; D ambiguous. The germline V gene has CDR1 SGHRS and CDR2 YFSETQ. Trimming shortened V by 0 bases and J by 4 bases, and 8 bases separated the two germline ends. This CDR3 has 14 amino acids. CDR3 loop: CASSLGKTYNEQFF. The CDR3 DNA follows: TGCGCCAGCAGCTTGGGGAAGACGTACAATGAGCAGTTCTTC.

V usage is TRBV7-9 and J usage is TRBJ1-2; D is unresolved. The CDR3 is 12 residues long. Trimming removed 10 bases at V and 4 bases at J, with 13 bases between. Germline loops: CDR1 SEHNR, CDR2 FQNEAQ (reference sequence). CDR3 nucleotides: TGTGCCACTTTGGACGGAGTCTATGGCTACACCTTC. It yields the protein CATLDGVYGYTF.

This clonotype was seen repeatedly, ten times or more. The chain uses TRBV10-3 and TRBJ2-1; 10 bases are shared with TRBD1. The CDR3 extends over 13 amino acids. Per the germline V gene, CDR1 is ENHRY and CDR2 is SYGVKD. The ends lost 10 bases at V and 7 bases at J; junction bases unmatched: 7. The CDR3 region has the DNA TGTGCCAGCAGACAGGGGGCGGGGAATGAGCAGTTCTTC. Its translation is CASRQGAGNEQFF.

This clonotype was seen a handful of times. V is TRBV28 and J is TRBJ1-1; 9 nucleotides align to TRBD1. CDR3 size: 14 residues. Per germline, CDR1 MDHEN and CDR2 SYDVKM. Unmatched junction bases numbered 8, after V lost 6 bases and J lost 6 bases. The CDR3 loop reads CASSLTGGGAEAFF. The CDR3 bases are TGTGCCAGCAGCCTGACAGGGGGGGGGGCTGAAGCTTTCTTT.

This clonotype was seen ten or more times. This sequence joins TRBV12-3 or TRBV12-4 and TRBJ2-7; tentatively, D is TRBD1 (5 bases). The CDR3 runs to 14 residues. V was clipped by 5 bases and J by 3 bases, with 14 bases between them. This chain's CDR3 is CASSPWGSHYEQYF. The CDR3, as DNA: TGTGCCAGCAGTCCCTGGGGCAGTCACTACGAGCAGTACTTC.

This chain joins TRBV27 and TRBJ2-4; 15 bases are a match to TRBD2. The junction had 11 bases not matched to a gene; V was cut back by 7 bases and J by 1 base. CDR1 is MNHEY, CDR2 SMNVEV, per germline (reference sequence). CDR3 length equals 19 residues. CDR3 loop: CASTQSGLAGGPAKNIQYF. The DNA for the CDR3 is TGTGCCAGCACTCAGAGCGGACTAGCGGGAGGGCCGGCCAAAAACATTCAGTACTTC.

This clonotype was seen at least ten times. The CDR3 coding sequence is TGCAGCGTTGACGGGGACAGCTCGAACACCGGGGAGCTGTTTTTT. It yields the protein CSVDGDSSNTGELFF. The V call is TRBV29-1, the J call TRBJ2-2; 7 bases match TRBD1. Germline-derived CDR1 and CDR2 are SQVTM and ANQGSEA. The CDR3 is 15 residues long. The V segment lost 3 bases and the J segment 0 bases; nucleotides outside the gene matches: 4.